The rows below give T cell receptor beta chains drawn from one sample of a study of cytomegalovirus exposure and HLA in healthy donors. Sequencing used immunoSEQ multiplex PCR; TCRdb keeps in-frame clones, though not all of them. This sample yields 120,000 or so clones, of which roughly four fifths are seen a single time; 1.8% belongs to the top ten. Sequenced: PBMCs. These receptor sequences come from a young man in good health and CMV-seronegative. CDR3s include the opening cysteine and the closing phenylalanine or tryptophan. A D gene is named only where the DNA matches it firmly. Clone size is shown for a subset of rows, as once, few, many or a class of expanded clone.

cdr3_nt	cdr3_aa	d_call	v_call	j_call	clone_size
TGTGCCAGCAGCCGCGGAGGGCTGAGCGAAGCTTTCTTT	CASSRGGLSEAFF	NA	TRBV11-3	TRBJ1-1	NA
TGTGCCAGCAGTCCCGGGACTAGCGGGCATGAGCAGTTCTTC	CASSPGTSGHEQFF	TRBD2	TRBV7-9	TRBJ2-1	NA
TGTGCCAGCAGCTCCGGGACTAGCGGAGCCTACGAGCAGTACTTC	CASSSGTSGAYEQYF	TRBD2	TRBV4-2	TRBJ2-7	NA
TGCGCCAGCCGCGGAGGTCGGGAGTGGGATACGCAGTATTTT	CASRGGREWDTQYF	NA	TRBV4-1	TRBJ2-3	NA
TGCGCCAGCAGCTTGAACAGGGGAGAGGGTTTGAACACTGAAGCTTTCTTT	CASSLNRGEGLNTEAFF	TRBD1	TRBV5-1	TRBJ1-1	NA
TGTGCCAGCAGCTTCGAGGGCGGGTCTACTTCACCCCTCCACTTT	CASSFEGGSTSPLHF	NA	TRBV7-9	TRBJ1-6	NA
TGTGCCAGCAGTTACGGAGGGAGGAACACTGAAGCTTTCTTT	CASSYGGRNTEAFF	NA	TRBV6-6	TRBJ1-1	NA
TGTGCCAGCACCCTAGCGGGGGGGTCCGACGAGCAGTACTTC	CASTLAGGSDEQYF	TRBD2	TRBV11-2	TRBJ2-7	once
TGTGCCACCAGCAGCCAGGGAAAAGCTTTCTTT	CATSSQGKAFF	NA	TRBV15	TRBJ1-1	once
TGTGCCAGCAGTAAGTCGACAGGGAGGATCAACGTCCTGACTTTC	CASSKSTGRINVLTF	NA	TRBV27	TRBJ2-6	NA
TGTGCCAGCAGCTTACCAAATCAGCCCCAGCATTTT	CASSLPNQPQHF	NA	TRBV7-8	TRBJ1-5	NA
TGTGCCAGCAGTTACTCCAGTAGGGGTATCGAGACCCAGTACTTC	CASSYSSRGIETQYF	NA	TRBV6-6	TRBJ2-5	once
TGTGCCAGTAGTGTGCTCGGACAGGGCCCCTACGAGCAGTACTTC	CASSVLGQGPYEQYF	TRBD1	TRBV19	TRBJ2-7	NA
TGTGCCAGCAGCTTGGCCCCGGGGGAGGACACTGAAGCTTTCTTT	CASSLAPGEDTEAFF	NA	TRBV5-4	TRBJ1-1	once
TGCGCCAGCGAAAGCCGACAGGGGGAACAGCCCCAGCATTTT	CASESRQGEQPQHF	TRBD1	TRBV4-1	TRBJ1-5	NA
TGTGCCAGCAGCTTTCTCGCGGCCGGGGGGAACTATGGCTACACCTTC	CASSFLAAGGNYGYTF	NA	TRBV13	TRBJ1-2	NA
TGTGCCAGCAGCCCTCGGGACAGGGGGAGGACGGATCGCTACGAGCAGTACTTC	CASSPRDRGRTDRYEQYF	TRBD1	TRBV7-2	TRBJ2-7	few
TGCGCCAGCAGTGCAGTAGGGGGCGATGGCTACACCTTC	CASSAVGGDGYTF	TRBD1	TRBV10-2	TRBJ1-2	NA
TGTGCCAGCAGCCCCCAGGCTTGGGCAGGGAACACTGAAGCTTTCTTT	CASSPQAWAGNTEAFF	NA	TRBV5-5	TRBJ1-1	NA
TGTGCCAGCAGCATAGAGGGAAGCTCTGGAAACACCATATATTTT	CASSIEGSSGNTIYF	NA	TRBV5-5	TRBJ1-3	once
TGTGCCAGCAGCCCTCGGGACAGATCATTTTATGGCTACACCTTC	CASSPRDRSFYGYTF	TRBD1	TRBV11-1	TRBJ1-2	NA
TGTGCCAGCAGTTTGGGGCAGGGAACTGAAGCTTTCTTT	CASSLGQGTEAFF	NA	TRBV28	TRBJ1-1	NA
TGTGCCAGCAGCTTTCGCGGGATGACAGATACGCAGTATTTT	CASSFRGMTDTQYF	NA	TRBV7-2	TRBJ2-3	NA
TGTGCCAGCAGTGAAGACGTCAGCTCCTACAATGAGCAGTTCTTC	CASSEDVSSYNEQFF	NA	TRBV6-1	TRBJ2-1	few
TGTGCCAGCAGCTCCAGGGGCTATGGCTACACCTTC	CASSSRGYGYTF	NA	TRBV13	TRBJ1-2	NA
TGTGCCAGCAGCTTAGGAGAGAGGACTGAAGCTTTCTTT	CASSLGERTEAFF	NA	TRBV7-2	TRBJ1-1	NA
TGCGCCAGCAGCTTGGCAGGGAACACTGAAGCTTTCTTT	CASSLAGNTEAFF	NA	TRBV5-1	TRBJ1-1	NA
TGTGCCAGCAGCTTAGGCGCTGAGCAGTTCTTC	CASSLGAEQFF	NA	TRBV7-6	TRBJ2-1	NA
TGTGCCAGCAGTACCGGGCAGGGGGTCTCCTACGAGCAGTACTTC	CASSTGQGVSYEQYF	TRBD1	TRBV6-5	TRBJ2-7	NA
TGTGCCAGCAGCCTAACGTCCCCTCTAGCGGGGGGGGAGGATACGCAGTATTTT	CASSLTSPLAGGEDTQYF	TRBD2	TRBV7-2	TRBJ2-3	once
TGTGCCAGCACCAGTTTCATGAACACTGAAGCTTTCTTT	CASTSFMNTEAFF	NA	TRBV6-1	TRBJ1-1	few
TGTGCCAGCAGTGAAGATGGCAGGGGAACCTACGAGCAGTACTTC	CASSEDGRGTYEQYF	NA	TRBV2	TRBJ2-7	few
TGTGCCAGCAGCTTAGGACCGCATGGGGCTAACACTGAAGCTTTCTTT	CASSLGPHGANTEAFF	NA	TRBV7-8	TRBJ1-1	few
TGTGCCAGCAGTGGCTGGACAGGGGGCTACGAGCAGTACTTC	CASSGWTGGYEQYF	TRBD1	TRBV6-5	TRBJ2-7	NA
TGTGCCAGCACCCCAGTGGACTATGGCTACACCTTC	CASTPVDYGYTF	NA	TRBV19	TRBJ1-2	NA
TGTGCCAGCAGCTTAGCTCCCGGCTCGGAGACGCAGTATTTT	CASSLAPGSETQYF	NA	TRBV7-8	TRBJ2-3	few
TGTGCCAGTAGTCCCGGGAGGCCCCCCACTGAAGCTTTCTTT	CASSPGRPPTEAFF	NA	TRBV19	TRBJ1-1	NA
TGCGCCAGCAGTCCGACAGGGCTTTATGGCTACACCTTC	CASSPTGLYGYTF	TRBD1	TRBV4-3	TRBJ1-2	NA
TGTGCCAGCAGTGAGTGGAGTGAAGCTTTCTTT	CASSEWSEAFF	NA	TRBV2	TRBJ1-1	NA
TGTGCCAGCAGCTCGAGAAACACTGAAGCTTTCTTT	CASSSRNTEAFF	NA	TRBV9	TRBJ1-1	few
TGTGCCAGCATCCCCAGGGGGACAGGGGAATCACCCCTCCACTTT	CASIPRGTGESPLHF	TRBD1	TRBV6-6	TRBJ1-6	NA
TGCGCCAGCAGCCCGACAGGGTTTGGAAACACCATATATTTT	CASSPTGFGNTIYF	TRBD1	TRBV5-1	TRBJ1-3	NA
TGTGCCAGCAGGGGGACTAGCCATTCGAGCACAGATACGCAGTATTTT	CASRGTSHSSTDTQYF	TRBD2	TRBV27	TRBJ2-3	NA
TGTGCCAGCAGCTCATCCGGACAGCCAACTAATGAAAAACTGTTTTTT	CASSSSGQPTNEKLFF	NA	TRBV9	TRBJ1-4	few
TGTGCCAGTAGTCGGGAAGGTTCACCCCTCCACTTT	CASSREGSPLHF	NA	TRBV19	TRBJ1-6	NA
TGTGCCATCAGTGAAATCCCGGGGACAGGGTATGAGCAGTACTTC	CAISEIPGTGYEQYF	TRBD1	TRBV10-3	TRBJ2-7	NA
TGTGCCACCAGCAGAGCTCCGGGGGACACCGGGGAGCTGTTTTTT	CATSRAPGDTGELFF	NA	TRBV15	TRBJ2-2	NA
TGCGCCAGCAGCCAAGGGCGGGAATCACCCCTCCACTTT	CASSQGRESPLHF	NA	TRBV4-1	TRBJ1-6	NA
TGTGCCAGCAGTGAATATAGGGAGGAAGTCGACACCGGGGAGCTGTTTTTT	CASSEYREEVDTGELFF	NA	TRBV2	TRBJ2-2	NA
TGTGCCAGCAGTCCACTAGCGGGGGCGTTAAATGAGCAGTTCTTC	CASSPLAGALNEQFF	TRBD2	TRBV6-1	TRBJ2-1	NA
TGTGCCAGCAGTTCGGCGGGACTGGTATGGAGCTACACCTTC	CASSSAGLVWSYTF	NA	TRBV27	TRBJ1-2	NA
TGTGCCAGCAGCAGGCTTACCGGGACAGGGGGCCAGTCACCCCTCCACTTT	CASSRLTGTGGQSPLHF	TRBD1	TRBV5-6	TRBJ1-6	NA
TGTGCCAGTATGCGGGGTGGCGAGCAGTACTTC	CASMRGGEQYF	NA	TRBV19	TRBJ2-7	once
TGCGCCAGCAGCCAAGTGCTCTACCAGGGTGGCTACACCTTC	CASSQVLYQGGYTF	NA	TRBV4-3	TRBJ1-2	NA
TGTGCCAGCAGGGCGGGGCCCAATCAGCCCCAGCATTTT	CASRAGPNQPQHF	NA	TRBV27	TRBJ1-5	NA